What follows are 6 T cell receptor beta chains derived from one specimen sequenced in a study of cytomegalovirus exposure and HLA in healthy donors. The PCR employed 60 Vbeta primers together with 13 Jbeta primers. Sequencing was performed with immunoSEQ multiplex PCR; in TCRdb, only in-frame clones are kept and a portion is missing. The profile shows approximately 130,000 clones, about 86% of them singletons. The sample comprised PBMCs. The receptors here all came from a woman in her twenties or thirties in good health and CMV-seronegative.

The V gene is TRBV27, the J gene TRBJ2-1; D is unresolved. This CDR3 spans 13 amino acids. The germline V gene has CDR1 MNHEY and CDR2 SMNVEV (reference sequence). V was trimmed by 3 bases and J by 5 bases, leaving 8 bases between them. This chain's CDR3 is CASSFWQNNEQFF. DNA for the CDR3: TGTGCCAGCAGTTTCTGGCAAAACAATGAGCAGTTCTTC.

The chain couples TRBV18 to TRBJ1-1; D perhaps matches TRBD1 (6 bases). Germline V gene data show CDR1 as KGHSH and CDR2 as LQKENI. V was shortened by 3 bases and J by 4 bases, with 12 bases between the two germline ends. The CDR3 spans 14 residues. Written as DNA, the CDR3 is TGTGCCAGCTCACCGGGGGCACAGCTCACTGAAGCTTTCTTT. This encodes CASSPGAQLTEAFF.

This clone was seen only once. This rearrangement joins TRBV28 to TRBJ2-2; no clear D gene. Trimming removed 8 bases at V and 6 bases at J, with 25 bases between. The CDR3 is made up of 17 amino acids. Germline V gene sequence: CDR1 MDHEN, CDR2 SYDVKM. The CDR3 reads CASYQYPGVPDSGELFF. The CDR3 bases are TGTGCCAGCTACCAGTATCCTGGAGTCCCGGATTCCGGGGAGCTGTTTTTT.

CDR3 coding DNA: TGCGCCAGCAGCGCCACGGGACTAGCGGGGGGTACCTCCTACAATGAGCAGTTCTTC. This translates into CASSATGLAGGTSYNEQFF. V is TRBV4-1 and J is TRBJ2-1; 15 positions match TRBD2. CDR3 length: 19 amino acids. Trimming at V came to 5 bases and at J to 0 bases, leaving 8 bases not matched to a gene. CDR1 is MGHRA, CDR2 YSYEKL, per germline.

The CDR3, as DNA: TGTGCCAGCAGACGAGGGCCCAAGGGCTCGGCGGGAGGGCGTGAGCAGTTCTTC. It codes for CASRRGPKGSAGGREQFF. The J gene is TRBJ2-1, the V gene TRBV11-2, with 9 bases identical to TRBD2. After removal of 6 bases from V and 9 bases from J, the junction contained 21 bases not matched to a gene. CDR3 length: 18 amino acids. In germline, CDR1 is SGHAT, CDR2 FQNNGV.

This chain joins TRBV4-1 and TRBJ1-1; unclear D gene. This CDR3 has 15 amino acids. The germline V and J ends were trimmed by 3 bases and 2 bases, with 13 bases remaining between them. The germline gives CDR1 MGHRA, CDR2 YSYEKL. CDR3 DNA: TGCGCCAGCAGCCACGGAGGAAACGGTAACACTGAAGCTTTCTTT. Its protein is CASSHGGNGNTEAFF.